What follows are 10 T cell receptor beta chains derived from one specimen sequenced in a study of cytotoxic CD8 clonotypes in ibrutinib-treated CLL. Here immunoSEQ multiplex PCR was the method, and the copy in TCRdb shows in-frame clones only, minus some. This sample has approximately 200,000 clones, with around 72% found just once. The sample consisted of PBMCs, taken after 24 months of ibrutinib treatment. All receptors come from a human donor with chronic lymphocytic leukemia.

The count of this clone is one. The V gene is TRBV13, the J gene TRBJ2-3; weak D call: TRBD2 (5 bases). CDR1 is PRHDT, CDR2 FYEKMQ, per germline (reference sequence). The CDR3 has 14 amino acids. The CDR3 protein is CAITSGSGIDTQYF. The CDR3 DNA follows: TGTGCTATCACCTCGGGGTCGGGGATAGATACGCAGTATTTT.

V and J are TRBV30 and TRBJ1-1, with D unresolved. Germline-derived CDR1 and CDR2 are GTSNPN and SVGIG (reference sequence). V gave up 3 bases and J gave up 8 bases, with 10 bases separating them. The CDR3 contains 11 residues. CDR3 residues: CAWSRVREAFF. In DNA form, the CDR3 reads TGTGCCTGGAGCCGGGTCCGAGAAGCTTTCTTT.

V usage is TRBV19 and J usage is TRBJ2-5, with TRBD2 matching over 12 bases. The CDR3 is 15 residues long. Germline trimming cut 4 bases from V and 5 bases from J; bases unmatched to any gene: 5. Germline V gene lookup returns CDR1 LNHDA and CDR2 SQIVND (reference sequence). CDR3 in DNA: TGTGCCAGTAGTACCCGGACTAGCGGGATGGAGACCCAGTACTTC. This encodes CASSTRTSGMETQYF.

The CDR3 bases are TGTGCCAGCAGACAGACAGGGGGCCGCTCCTACGAGCAGTACTTC. This translates into CASRQTGGRSYEQYF. The V and J genes are TRBV6-5 and TRBJ2-7; 10 positions match TRBD1. The CDR3 is made up of 15 amino acids. From germline, CDR1 is MNHEY and CDR2 SVGAGI. J was trimmed by 0 bases and V by 6 bases; bases with no gene match: 5.

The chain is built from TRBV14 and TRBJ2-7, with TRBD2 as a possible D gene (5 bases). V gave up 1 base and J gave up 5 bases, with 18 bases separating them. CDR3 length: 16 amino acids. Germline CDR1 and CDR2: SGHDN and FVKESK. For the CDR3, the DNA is TGTGCCAGCAGCCAAGGTTCGTCTTTATGGACTCACGAGCAGTACTTC. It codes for CASSQGSSLWTHEQYF. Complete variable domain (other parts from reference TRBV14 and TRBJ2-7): EAGVTQFPSHSVIEKGQTVTLRCDPISGHDNLYWYRRVMGKEIKFLLHFVKESKQDESGMPNNRFLAERTGGTYSTLKVQPAELEDSGVYFCASSQGSSLWTHEQYFGPGTRLTVT.

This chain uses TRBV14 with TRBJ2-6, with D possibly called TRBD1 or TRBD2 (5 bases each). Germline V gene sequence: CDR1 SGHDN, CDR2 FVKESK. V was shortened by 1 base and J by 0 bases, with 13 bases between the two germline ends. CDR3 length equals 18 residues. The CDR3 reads CASSQASRGRSGANVLTF. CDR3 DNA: TGTGCCAGCAGCCAAGCTAGTCGGGGACGCTCTGGGGCCAACGTCCTGACTTTC.

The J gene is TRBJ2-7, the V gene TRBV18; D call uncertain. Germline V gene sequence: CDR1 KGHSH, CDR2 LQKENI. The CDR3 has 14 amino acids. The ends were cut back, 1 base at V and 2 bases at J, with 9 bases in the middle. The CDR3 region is CASSPLQDTYEQYF. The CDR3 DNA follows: TGTGCCAGCTCACCACTTCAAGATACCTACGAGCAGTACTTC.

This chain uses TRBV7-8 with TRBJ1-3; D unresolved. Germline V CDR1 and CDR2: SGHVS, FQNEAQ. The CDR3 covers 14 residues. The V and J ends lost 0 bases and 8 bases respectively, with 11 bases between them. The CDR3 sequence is CASSLARRSYTIYF. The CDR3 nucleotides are TGTGCCAGCAGCTTAGCGCGCCGGTCGTACACCATATATTTT.

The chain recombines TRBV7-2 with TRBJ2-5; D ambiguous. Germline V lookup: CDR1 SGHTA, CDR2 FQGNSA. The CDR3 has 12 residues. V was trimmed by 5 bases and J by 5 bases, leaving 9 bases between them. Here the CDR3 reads CASSPQQETQYF. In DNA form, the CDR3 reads TGTGCCAGCAGCCCGCAGCAGGAGACCCAGTACTTC.

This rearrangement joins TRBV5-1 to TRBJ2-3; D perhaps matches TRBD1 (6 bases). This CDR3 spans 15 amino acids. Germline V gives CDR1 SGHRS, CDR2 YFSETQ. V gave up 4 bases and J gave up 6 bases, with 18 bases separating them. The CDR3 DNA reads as TGCGCCAGCAGCCGGACAGTCTCGATAGCGGATACGCAGTATTTT. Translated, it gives CASSRTVSIADTQYF.